Below, one T cell receptor beta chain is given with its context. These data are taken from a study of neoadjuvant anti-PD-1 for oral cavity cancer. Looked up from germline, CDR1 is MNHEY and CDR2 is SMNVEV (reference sequence). V gave up 3 bases and J gave up 2 bases; unmatched junction bases: 10. The CDR3 length is 19 residues. The time point is: after neoadjuvant nivolumab, at surgical resection. The table came from immunoSEQ multiplex PCR; TCRdb's copy has only in-frame clones and leaves some out. The table has some 9,000 clones, around three fifths seen once; the top ten hold approximately 4%. The TCR sequence derives from a person between 40 and 79 years old with oral cavity squamous cell carcinoma. The input for sequencing was PBMCs, taken after nivolumab (anti-PD-1) treatment. The V and J genes are TRBV27 and TRBJ2-7; TRBD2 agrees at 16 bases. In nucleotides, the CDR3 is TGTGCCAGCAGTTTCACATCGGGACTAGCGGGAGGGCCTGCCTACGAGCAGTACTTC. Translation: CASSFTSGLAGGPAYEQYF.